This TCR beta chain was profiled in a study of CD8+CD57+ T cells in acquired aplastic anemia. Across the whole study: Sorted CD4+ and CD8+ cells gave a mean 3.2 ug DNA, range 0.2 to 27.4 ug. CD4+ reads averaged around 10 million in healthy donors.

The V gene's germline CDR1 is DFQATT and CDR2 SNEGSKA (reference sequence). The CDR3 has 18 residues. V lost 3 bases and J 0 bases, leaving 18 bases between the germline ends. Of note for this clonotype: What it recognizes is unknown.

The study's findings and limits: CD8+ Simpson's diversity did not differ significantly between patients and controls. In common between the patients and the controls were approximately 30 CD8+ CDR3 sequences.

The use of genomic DNA as template underpinned the TCR beta VDJ and CDR3 profiling. TCRdb reanalysed the reads using MiXCR and keeps one entry per CDR3 protein. The data contain around 180,000 distinct CDR3 sequences, around 60% of them singletons. The sequencing sample was made of sorted CD4+, CD8+, or CD8+CD57+ T cells (not recorded which) from PBMCs. J is TRBJ2-6 and V is TRBV20-1; D is ambiguous. This clonotype originated in a human donor in good health. CDR3 coding DNA: TGCAGTGCTAGCCCGATTACGGACCGATTCTCTGGGGCCAACGTCCTGACTTTC. Protein: CSASPITDRFSGANVLTF.